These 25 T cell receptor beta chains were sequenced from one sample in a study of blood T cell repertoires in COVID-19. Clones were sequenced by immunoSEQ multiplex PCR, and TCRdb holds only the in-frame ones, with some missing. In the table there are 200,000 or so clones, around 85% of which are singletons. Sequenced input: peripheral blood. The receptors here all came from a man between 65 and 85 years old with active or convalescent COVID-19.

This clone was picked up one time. DNA of the CDR3: TGCGCCAGCAGCCAAGAAACAGCACCAAAGAACACCGGGGAGCTGTTTTTT. This encodes CASSQETAPKNTGELFF. The gene calls are TRBV4-3 and TRBJ2-2; D not certain. The CDR3 has 17 amino acids. The germline CDR1 and CDR2 sequences are LGHNA and YSLEER. The germline V and J ends were trimmed by 0 bases and 1 base, with 12 bases remaining between them.

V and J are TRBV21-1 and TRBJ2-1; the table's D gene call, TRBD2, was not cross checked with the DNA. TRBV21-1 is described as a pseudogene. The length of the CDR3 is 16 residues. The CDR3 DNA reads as TGTGCCAGCAGCAAAGAACGCGGGGGTCCTTCTTATGAGCAGTTCTTC. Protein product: CASSKERGGPSYEQFF.

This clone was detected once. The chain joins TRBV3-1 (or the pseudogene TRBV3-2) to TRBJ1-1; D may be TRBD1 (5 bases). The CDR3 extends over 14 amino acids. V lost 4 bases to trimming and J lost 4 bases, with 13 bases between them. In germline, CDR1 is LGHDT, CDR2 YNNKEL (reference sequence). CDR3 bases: TGTGCCAGCAGCCCAGACAGCGGGAGCACTGAAGCTTTCTTT. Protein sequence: CASSPDSGSTEAFF.

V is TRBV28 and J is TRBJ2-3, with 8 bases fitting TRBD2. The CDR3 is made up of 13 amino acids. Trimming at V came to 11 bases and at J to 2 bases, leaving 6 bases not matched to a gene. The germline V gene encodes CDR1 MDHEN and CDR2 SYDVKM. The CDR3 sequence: CAGNSGNTDTQYF. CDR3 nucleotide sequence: TGTGCCGGAAATAGCGGGAACACAGATACGCAGTATTTT.

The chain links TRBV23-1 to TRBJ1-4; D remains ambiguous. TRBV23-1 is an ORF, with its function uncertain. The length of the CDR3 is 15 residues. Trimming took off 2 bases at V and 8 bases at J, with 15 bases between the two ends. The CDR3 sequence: CASSQDVGREEKLFF. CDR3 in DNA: TGCGCCAGCAGTCAAGACGTCGGGCGGGAGGAAAAACTGTTTTTT.

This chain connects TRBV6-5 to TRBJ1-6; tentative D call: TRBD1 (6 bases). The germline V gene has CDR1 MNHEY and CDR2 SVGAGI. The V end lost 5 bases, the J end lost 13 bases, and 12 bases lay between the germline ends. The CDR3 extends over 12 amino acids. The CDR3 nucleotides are TGTGCCAGCAGTCCACAGGGTCTGCCCCTCCACTTT. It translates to CASSPQGLPLHF.

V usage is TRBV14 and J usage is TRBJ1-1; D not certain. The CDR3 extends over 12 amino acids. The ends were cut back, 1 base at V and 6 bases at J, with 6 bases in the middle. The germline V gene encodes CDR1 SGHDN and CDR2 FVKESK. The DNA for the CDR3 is TGTGCCAGCAGCCAAGGTATCGCTGAAGCTTTCTTT. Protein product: CASSQGIAEAFF.

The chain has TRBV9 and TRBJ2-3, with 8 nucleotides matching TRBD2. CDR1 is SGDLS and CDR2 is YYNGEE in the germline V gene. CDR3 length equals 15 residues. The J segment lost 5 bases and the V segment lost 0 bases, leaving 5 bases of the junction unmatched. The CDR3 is CASSVAGGPIDTQYF. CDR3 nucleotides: TGTGCCAGCAGCGTAGCGGGGGGGCCTATAGATACGCAGTATTTT.

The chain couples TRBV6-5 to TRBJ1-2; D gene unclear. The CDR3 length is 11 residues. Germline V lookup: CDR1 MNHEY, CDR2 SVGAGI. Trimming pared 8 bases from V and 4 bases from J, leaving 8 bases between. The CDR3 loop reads CASYGSYGYTF. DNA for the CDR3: TGTGCCAGCTACGGGAGCTATGGCTACACCTTC.

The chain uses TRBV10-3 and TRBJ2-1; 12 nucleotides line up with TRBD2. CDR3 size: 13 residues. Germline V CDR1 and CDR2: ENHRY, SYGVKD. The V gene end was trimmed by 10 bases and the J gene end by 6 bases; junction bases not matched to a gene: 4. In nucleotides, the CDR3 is TGTGCCACCCGACTAGCGGGAGCCAATGAGCAGTTCTTC. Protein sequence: CATRLAGANEQFF.

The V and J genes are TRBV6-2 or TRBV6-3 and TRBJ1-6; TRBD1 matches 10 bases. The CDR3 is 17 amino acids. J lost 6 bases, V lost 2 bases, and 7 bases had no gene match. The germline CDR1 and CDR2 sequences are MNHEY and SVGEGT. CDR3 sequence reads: CASSYGDRDRGNSPLHF. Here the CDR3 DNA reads TGTGCCAGCAGTTACGGGGACCGGGACAGGGGTAATTCACCCCTCCACTTT.

CDR3 amino acids: CASSQDGQGGPSGNEKLFF. The CDR3 region has the DNA TGTGCCAGCAGCCAAGATGGACAGGGGGGCCCCTCGGGTAATGAAAAACTGTTTTTT. V and J are TRBV3-1 (or the pseudogene TRBV3-2) and TRBJ1-4, with 10 bases matching TRBD1. V lost 0 bases and J lost 4; bases outside the gene matches: 11. CDR3 length: 19 amino acids. CDR1 LGHDT and CDR2 YNNKEL come from the germline V gene (reference sequence).

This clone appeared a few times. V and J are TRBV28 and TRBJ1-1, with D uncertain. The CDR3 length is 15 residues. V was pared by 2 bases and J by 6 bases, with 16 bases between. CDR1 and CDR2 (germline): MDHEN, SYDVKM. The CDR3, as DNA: TGTGCCAGCAGTTTAGTAGGAGCGAACCCCCCTGAAGCTTTCTTT. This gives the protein CASSLVGANPPEAFF.

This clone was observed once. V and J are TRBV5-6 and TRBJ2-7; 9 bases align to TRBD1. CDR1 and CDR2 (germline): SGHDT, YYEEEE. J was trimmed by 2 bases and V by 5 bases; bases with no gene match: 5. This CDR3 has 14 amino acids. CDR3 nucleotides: TGTGCCAGCAGAACTTGGACAGGGGCCTACGAGCAGTACTTC. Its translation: CASRTWTGAYEQYF.

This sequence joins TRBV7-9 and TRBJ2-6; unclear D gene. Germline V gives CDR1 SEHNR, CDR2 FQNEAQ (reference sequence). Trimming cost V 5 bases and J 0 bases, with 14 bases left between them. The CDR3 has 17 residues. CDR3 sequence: CASSRWSTSSGANVLTF. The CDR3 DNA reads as TGTGCCAGCAGCCGTTGGAGTACGAGCTCTGGGGCCAACGTCCTGACTTTC.

The CDR3 spells CASSQERYYQETQYF. CDR3 sequence (DNA): TGCGCCAGCAGCCAAGAACGGTATTACCAAGAGACCCAGTACTTC. This chain joins TRBV4-1 and TRBJ2-5; D remains ambiguous. Germline-derived CDR1 and CDR2 are MGHRA and YSYEKL. The length of the CDR3 is 15 residues. Trimming pared 0 bases from V and 0 bases from J, leaving 8 bases between.

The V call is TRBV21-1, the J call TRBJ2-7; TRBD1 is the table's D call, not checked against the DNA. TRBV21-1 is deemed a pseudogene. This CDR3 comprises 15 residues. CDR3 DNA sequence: TGTGCCAGCAGCACCTCCGGGACAGGGGCCTACGAGCAGTACTTC. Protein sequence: CASSTSGTGAYEQYF.

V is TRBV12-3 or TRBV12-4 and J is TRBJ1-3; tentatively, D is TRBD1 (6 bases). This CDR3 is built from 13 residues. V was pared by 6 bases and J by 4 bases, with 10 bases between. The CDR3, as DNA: TGTGCCAGCAGGGCGGGGGCAGGAAACACCATATATTTT. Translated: CASRAGAGNTIYF.

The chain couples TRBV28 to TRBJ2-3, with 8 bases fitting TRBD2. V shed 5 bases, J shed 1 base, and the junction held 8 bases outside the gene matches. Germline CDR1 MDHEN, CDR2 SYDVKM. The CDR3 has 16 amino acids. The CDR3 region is CASSLAGLVGTDTQYF. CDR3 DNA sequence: TGTGCCAGCAGTCTGGCGGGACTAGTGGGCACAGATACGCAGTATTTT.

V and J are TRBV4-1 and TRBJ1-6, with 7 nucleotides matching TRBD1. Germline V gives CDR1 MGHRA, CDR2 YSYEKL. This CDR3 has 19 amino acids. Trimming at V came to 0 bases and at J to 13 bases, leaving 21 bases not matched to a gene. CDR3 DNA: TGCGCCAGCAGCCAAGACTCCGGGACAGCGCCTATTAGGAATAGGCCCCTCCACTTT. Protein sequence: CASSQDSGTAPIRNRPLHF.

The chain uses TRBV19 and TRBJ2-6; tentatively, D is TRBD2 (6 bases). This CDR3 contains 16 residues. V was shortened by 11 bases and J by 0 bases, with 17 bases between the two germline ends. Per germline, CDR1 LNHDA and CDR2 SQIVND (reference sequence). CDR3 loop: CAGGAVGSSGANVLTF. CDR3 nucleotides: TGTGCCGGAGGGGCAGTTGGATCCTCTGGGGCCAACGTCCTGACTTTC.

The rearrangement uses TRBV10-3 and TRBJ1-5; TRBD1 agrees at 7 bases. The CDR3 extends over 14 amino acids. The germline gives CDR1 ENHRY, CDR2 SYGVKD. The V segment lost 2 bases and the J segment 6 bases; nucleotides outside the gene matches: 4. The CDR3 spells CAISERGHGQPQHF. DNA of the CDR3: TGTGCCATCAGTGAGAGGGGGCATGGTCAGCCCCAGCATTTT.

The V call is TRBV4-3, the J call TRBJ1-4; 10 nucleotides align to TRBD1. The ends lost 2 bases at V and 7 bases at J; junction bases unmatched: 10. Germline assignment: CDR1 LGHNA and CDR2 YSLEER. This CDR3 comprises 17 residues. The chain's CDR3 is CASSQNLDRGLGEKLFF. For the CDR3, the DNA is TGCGCCAGCAGCCAAAATCTAGACAGGGGGCTTGGTGAAAAACTGTTTTTT.

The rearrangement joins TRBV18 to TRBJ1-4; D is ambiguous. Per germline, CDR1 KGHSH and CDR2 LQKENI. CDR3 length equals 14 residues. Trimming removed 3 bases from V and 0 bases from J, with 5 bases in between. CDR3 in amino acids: CASSPGATNEKLFF. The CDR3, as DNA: TGTGCCAGCTCACCCGGTGCAACTAATGAAAAACTGTTTTTT.

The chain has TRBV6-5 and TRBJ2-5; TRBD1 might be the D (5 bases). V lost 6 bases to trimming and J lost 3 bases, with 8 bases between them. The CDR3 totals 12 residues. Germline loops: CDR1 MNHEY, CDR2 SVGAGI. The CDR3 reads CASRSTEETQYF. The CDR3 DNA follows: TGTGCCAGCAGATCGACAGAAGAGACCCAGTACTTC.